This record covers a single TCR beta chain. What it binds is unknown. This CDR3 contains 13 residues. CDR1 is SGHRS and CDR2 is YFSETQ in the germline V gene. Together with a sample-barcoded 5' primer, a J-beta primer mix was included in a second PCR lasting roughly 7 to 11 cycles. Carrying 12 random nucleotides, a template-switch adaptor labeled each individual cDNA molecule. Every sample gave at least 3 million paired-end reads containing CDR3. A single record per CDR3 protein comes from TCRdb applying MiXCR to the 5' RACE reads. The sample includes 1.5 million to 2 million distinct CDR3 sequences, roughly 49% seen only once; the top ten take around 2.1%. This sample is part of a study of blood T cells in healthy people across ages. Study-wide results and limits: Considered underestimates were the diversity estimates obtained from one million T cells.

This rearrangement joins TRBV5-1 to TRBJ2-1; D gene uncertain. Matching the DNA end better, TRBJ2-7 makes the J call doubtful. What was sequenced was blood. The source of this sequence is a woman aged 40 to 55 in good health. CDR3 DNA: TGCGCCAGCCAGAGTACTGAGTACAATGAGCAGTACTTC. Its protein is CASQSTEYNEQYF.